This T cell receptor (beta chain) was sequenced in a study (dated by TCRdb to the mid-2010s). General notes on the study: Whether tumor-infiltrating Tregs in breast cancer are recruited from blood Tregs or converted in situ from other CD4+ T cell subsets was tested. The full study reports these points: The TCR alpha and beta sequences of tumor-infiltrating Tregs showed the greatest overlap with tumor naive CD4+ T cells, followed by blood naive CD4+ T cells. The TCR gene usage of tumor memory CD4+ T cells clustered together with blood and lymph node memory CD4+ cells and with lymph node naive CD4+ cells. Rather than covering whole repertoires, validation in the larger cohort was restricted to a single TCR beta V-J rearrangement. Across approximately 21 patients, about 12.9% of tumor Treg TRBV12-4/TRBJ1-2 sequences were found to be shared with naive CD4+ cells, compared with under 2.4% shared with blood Tregs or memory cells.

CD4+CD25+CD127-/low cells were isolated as Tregs. In a larger cohort of more than 20 breast cancer patients, a single TRBV12-4/TRBJ1-2 rearrangement was sequenced in tumor Tregs and in blood Treg, naive and memory CD4+ cells. Tumor tissue and lymph nodes obtained by ipsilateral axillary dissection were perfused with PBS, cut into small pieces and digested using collagenase I and hyaluronidase. Sorted cell populations were confirmed by FACS to exceed 90% purity. V sheds 1 base and J sheds 6 bases, leaving 9 bases between their ends. The CDR3 sequence holds 13 residues, the cysteine and phenylalanine included. Only the CDR3 part of the read is kept: 39 bases, read in frame from the first base. This clonotype showed up just once. This receptor's antigen is unknown. Base qualities are not at hand, and no much larger clone is one base apart. One read provides weak support. The library was prepared using multiplex PCR. The instrument was an Ion Torrent PGM. For the approximately 23-patient analysis, adaptor-ligated barcode primers were used to amplify TRBV12-4/TRBJ1-2 clonotypes. TRBV12-4/TRBJ1-2 amplicons from the approximately 24-patient cohort were sequenced on the Ion Personal Genome Machine system. The authors' pipeline ran thus. For each of nine subset-tissue groups, sequencing data from the five patients were pooled, and the groups were compared by unsupervised clustering of TCR gene usage. The Morisita-Horn index was used to calculate repertoire similarity, with shared sequences weighted by how much each contributed to each repertoire. TCRdb handled the public reads itself, with Q25 trimming in fastp and clone calling in MiXCR, and kept productive beta chains. CDR3 protein sequences are deduplicated, and each keeps its most common genes and DNA. The authors' filters were not applied to this entry. In all, the sample holds about 2,500 distinct CDR3 sequences, and more than 2% of those were seen once. The ten largest clones capture about 10% of the sample.

This sequence originates from a female donor with breast cancer. The chain employs TRBV12-3 or TRBV12-4 and TRBJ1-2, with the D gene uncertain. The source material was tumor-infiltrating Tregs sorted from the breast tumor. The sequenced DNA is TGTGCCAGCAGTTTAGAGGGTACTGATGGCTACACCTTC. Translated, this gives CASSLEGTDGYTF.